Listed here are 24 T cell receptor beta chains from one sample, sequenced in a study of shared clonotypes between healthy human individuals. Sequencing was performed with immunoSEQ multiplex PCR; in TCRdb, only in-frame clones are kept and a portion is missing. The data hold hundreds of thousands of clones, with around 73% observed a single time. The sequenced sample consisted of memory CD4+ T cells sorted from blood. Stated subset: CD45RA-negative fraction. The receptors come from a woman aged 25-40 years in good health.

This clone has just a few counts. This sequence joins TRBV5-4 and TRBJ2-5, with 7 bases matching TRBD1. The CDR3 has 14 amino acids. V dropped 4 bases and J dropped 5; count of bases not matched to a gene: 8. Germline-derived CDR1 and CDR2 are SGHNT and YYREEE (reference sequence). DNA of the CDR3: TGTGCCAGCAGCCCACAGGGGACGGAGGAGACCCAGTACTTC. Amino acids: CASSPQGTEETQYF.

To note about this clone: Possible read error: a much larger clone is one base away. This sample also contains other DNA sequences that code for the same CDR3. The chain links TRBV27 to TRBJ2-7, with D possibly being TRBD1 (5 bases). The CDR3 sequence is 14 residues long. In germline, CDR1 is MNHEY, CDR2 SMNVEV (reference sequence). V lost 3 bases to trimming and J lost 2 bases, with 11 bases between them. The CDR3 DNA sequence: TGTGCCAGCAGTTTTTCTCAGGGCCCCTACGAGCAGTACTTC. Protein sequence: CASSFSQGPYEQYF.

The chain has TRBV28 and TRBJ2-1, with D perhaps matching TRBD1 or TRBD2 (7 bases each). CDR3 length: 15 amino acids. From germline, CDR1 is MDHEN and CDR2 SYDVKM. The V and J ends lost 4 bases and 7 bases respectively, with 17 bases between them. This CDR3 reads CASSSGGSQGNEQFF. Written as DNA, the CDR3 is TGTGCCAGCAGTTCGGGAGGCTCACAGGGGAATGAGCAGTTCTTC.

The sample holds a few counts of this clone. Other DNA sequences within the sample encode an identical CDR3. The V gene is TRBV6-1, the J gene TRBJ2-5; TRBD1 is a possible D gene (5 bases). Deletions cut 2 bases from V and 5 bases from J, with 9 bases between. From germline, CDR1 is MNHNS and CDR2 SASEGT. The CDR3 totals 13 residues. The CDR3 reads CASSEQGFETQYF. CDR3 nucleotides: TGTGCCAGCAGTGAACAGGGTTTCGAGACCCAGTACTTC.

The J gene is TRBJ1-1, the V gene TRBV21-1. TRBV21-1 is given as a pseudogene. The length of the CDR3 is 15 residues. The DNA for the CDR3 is TGTGCCAGCAGCCGAGCGGGGGGGGACTCCACTGAAGCTTTCTTT. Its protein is CASSRAGGDSTEAFF.

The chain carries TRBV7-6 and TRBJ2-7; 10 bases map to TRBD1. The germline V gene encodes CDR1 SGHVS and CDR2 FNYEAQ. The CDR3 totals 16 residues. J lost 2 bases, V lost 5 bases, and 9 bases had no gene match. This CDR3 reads CASSGSTGGSTYEQYF. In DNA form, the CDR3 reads TGTGCCAGCAGCGGGTCGACAGGGGGCAGCACCTACGAGCAGTACTTC.

CDR3 loop: CASSRRTGEGEQYF. CDR3 DNA sequence: TGTGCCAGCTCACGTCGGACAGGGGAGGGTGAGCAGTACTTC. This rearrangement joins TRBV18 to TRBJ2-7, with 9 bases aligning to TRBD1. Trimming removed 4 bases from V and 7 bases from J; junction bases left unmatched: 8. Germline CDR1 reads KGHSH; CDR2 reads LQKENI. The CDR3 runs to 14 residues.

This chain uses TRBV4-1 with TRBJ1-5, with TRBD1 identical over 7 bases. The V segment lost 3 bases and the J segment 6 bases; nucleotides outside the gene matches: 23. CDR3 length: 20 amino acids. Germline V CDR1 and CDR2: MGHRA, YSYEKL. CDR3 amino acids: CASSQSLWDSYLGRGQPQHF. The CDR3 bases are TGCGCCAGCAGCCAGTCCCTTTGGGACAGTTACTTAGGTCGGGGTCAGCCCCAGCATTTT.

CDR3: CASSLALADLTDTQYF. The CDR3 DNA reads as TGCGCCAGCAGCTTGGCCCTAGCGGACCTTACAGATACGCAGTATTTT. The chain employs TRBV5-1 and TRBJ2-3; 7 nucleotides line up with TRBD2. Per the germline V gene, CDR1 is SGHRS and CDR2 is YFSETQ. This CDR3 comprises 16 residues. The V gene end was trimmed by 0 bases and the J gene end by 3 bases; junction bases not matched to a gene: 7.

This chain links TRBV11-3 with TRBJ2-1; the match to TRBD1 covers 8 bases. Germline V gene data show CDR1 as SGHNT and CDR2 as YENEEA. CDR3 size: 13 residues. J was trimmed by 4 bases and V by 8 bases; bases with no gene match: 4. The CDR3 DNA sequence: TGTGCCAGCTTCAGGGGGCCTTACAATGAGCAGTTCTTC. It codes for CASFRGPYNEQFF.

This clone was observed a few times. The CDR3 nucleotides are TGTGCCAGCAGTCCGCGACAGGCGACTGGCTACACCTTC. Translating gives CASSPRQATGYTF. This chain connects TRBV27 to TRBJ1-2; tentative D call: TRBD1 (6 bases). In germline, CDR1 is MNHEY, CDR2 SMNVEV (reference sequence). The CDR3 has 13 residues. Trimming took off 5 bases at V and 7 bases at J, with 14 bases between the two ends.

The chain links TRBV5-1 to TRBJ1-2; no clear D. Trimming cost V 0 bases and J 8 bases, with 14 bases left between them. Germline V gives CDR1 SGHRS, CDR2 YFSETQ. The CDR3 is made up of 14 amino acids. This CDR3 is CASSLATSSWGYTF. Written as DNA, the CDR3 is TGCGCCAGCAGCTTGGCCACTAGCAGCTGGGGCTACACCTTC.

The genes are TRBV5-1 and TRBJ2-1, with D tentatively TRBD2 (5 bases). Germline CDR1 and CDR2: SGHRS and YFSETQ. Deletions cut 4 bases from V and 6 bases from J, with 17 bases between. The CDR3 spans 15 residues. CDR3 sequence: CASSALVVPSNEQFF. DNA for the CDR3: TGCGCCAGCAGCGCACTAGTAGTACCAAGCAATGAGCAGTTCTTC. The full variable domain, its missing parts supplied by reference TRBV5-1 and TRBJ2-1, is KAGVTQTPRYLIKTRGQQVTLSCSPISGHRSVSWYQQTPGQGLQFLFEYFSETQRNKGNFPGRFSGRQFSNSRSEMNVSTLELGDSALYLCASSALVVPSNEQFFGPGTRLTVL.

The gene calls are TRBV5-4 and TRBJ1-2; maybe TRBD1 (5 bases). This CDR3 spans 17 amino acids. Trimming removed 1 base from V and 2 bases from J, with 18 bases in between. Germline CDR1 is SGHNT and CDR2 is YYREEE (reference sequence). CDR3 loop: CASSLSLGRDGNYGYTF. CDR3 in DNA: TGTGCCAGCAGCTTGTCTCTGGGACGGGACGGAAACTATGGCTACACCTTC.

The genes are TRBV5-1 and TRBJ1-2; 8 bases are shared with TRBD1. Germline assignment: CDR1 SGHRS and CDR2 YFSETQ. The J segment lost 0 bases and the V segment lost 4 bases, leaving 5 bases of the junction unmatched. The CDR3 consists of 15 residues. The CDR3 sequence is CASSSSGGSNYGYTF. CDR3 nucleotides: TGCGCCAGCAGCAGCTCAGGGGGCTCTAACTATGGCTACACCTTC.

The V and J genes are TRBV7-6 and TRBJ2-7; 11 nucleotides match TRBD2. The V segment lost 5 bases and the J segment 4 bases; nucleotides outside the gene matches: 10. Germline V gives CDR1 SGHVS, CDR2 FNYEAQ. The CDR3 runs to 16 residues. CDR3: CASSQASTSGRYEQYF. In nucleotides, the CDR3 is TGTGCCAGCAGCCAAGCATCCACTAGCGGGAGATACGAGCAGTACTTC.

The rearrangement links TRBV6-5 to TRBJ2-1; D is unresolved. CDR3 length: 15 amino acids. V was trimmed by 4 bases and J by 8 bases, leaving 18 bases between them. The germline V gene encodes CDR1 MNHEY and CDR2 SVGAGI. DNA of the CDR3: TGTGCCAGCAGTTCACTCCTGGTGAAGCAGGATGAGCAGTTCTTC. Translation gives CASSSLLVKQDEQFF.

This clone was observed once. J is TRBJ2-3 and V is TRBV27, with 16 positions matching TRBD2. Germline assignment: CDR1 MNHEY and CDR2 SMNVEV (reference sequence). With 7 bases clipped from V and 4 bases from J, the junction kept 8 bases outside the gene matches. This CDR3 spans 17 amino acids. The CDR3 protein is CASTRGLAGGPPDTQYF. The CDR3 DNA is TGTGCCAGCACAAGGGGACTAGCGGGAGGGCCGCCAGATACGCAGTATTTT.

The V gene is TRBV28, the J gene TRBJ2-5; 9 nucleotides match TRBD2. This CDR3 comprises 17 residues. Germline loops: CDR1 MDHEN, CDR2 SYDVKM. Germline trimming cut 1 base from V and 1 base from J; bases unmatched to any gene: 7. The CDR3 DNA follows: TGTGCCAGCAGTTTATTGGGAAGCGGGAGGTTCCAAGAGACCCAGTACTTC. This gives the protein CASSLLGSGRFQETQYF.

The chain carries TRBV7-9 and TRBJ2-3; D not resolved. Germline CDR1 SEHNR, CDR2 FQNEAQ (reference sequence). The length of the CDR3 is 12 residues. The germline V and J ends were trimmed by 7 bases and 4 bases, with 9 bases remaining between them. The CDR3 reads CASTPGADTQYF. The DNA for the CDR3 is TGTGCCAGCACGCCGGGTGCAGATACGCAGTATTTT.

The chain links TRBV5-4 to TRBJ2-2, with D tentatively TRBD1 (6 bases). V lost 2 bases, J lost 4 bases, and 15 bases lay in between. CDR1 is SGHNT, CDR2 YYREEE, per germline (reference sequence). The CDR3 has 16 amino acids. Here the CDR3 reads CASSFGTHVSTGELFF. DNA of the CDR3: TGTGCCAGCAGCTTCGGGACACACGTTTCCACCGGGGAGCTGTTTTTT.

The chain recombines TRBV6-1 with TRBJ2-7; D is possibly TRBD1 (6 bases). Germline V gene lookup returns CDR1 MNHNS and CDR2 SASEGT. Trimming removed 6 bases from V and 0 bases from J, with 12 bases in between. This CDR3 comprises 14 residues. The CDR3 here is CASRGTPSSYEQYF. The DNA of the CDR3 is TGTGCCAGCAGAGGGACACCCAGCTCCTACGAGCAGTACTTC.

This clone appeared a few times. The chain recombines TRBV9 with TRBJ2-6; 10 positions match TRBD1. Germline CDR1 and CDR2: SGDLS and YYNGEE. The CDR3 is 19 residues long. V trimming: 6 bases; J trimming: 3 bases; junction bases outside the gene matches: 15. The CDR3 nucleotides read TGTGCCAGCACCGGGATACTACGACAGGGGGCTGATGGGGCCAACGTCCTGACTTTC. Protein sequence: CASTGILRQGADGANVLTF.

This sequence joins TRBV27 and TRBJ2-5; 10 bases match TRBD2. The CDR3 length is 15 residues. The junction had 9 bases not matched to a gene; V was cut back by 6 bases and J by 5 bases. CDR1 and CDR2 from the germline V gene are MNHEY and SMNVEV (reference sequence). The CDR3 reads CASRRTSGGGETQYF. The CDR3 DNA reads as TGTGCCAGCAGGAGGACTAGCGGTGGGGGGGAGACCCAGTACTTC.